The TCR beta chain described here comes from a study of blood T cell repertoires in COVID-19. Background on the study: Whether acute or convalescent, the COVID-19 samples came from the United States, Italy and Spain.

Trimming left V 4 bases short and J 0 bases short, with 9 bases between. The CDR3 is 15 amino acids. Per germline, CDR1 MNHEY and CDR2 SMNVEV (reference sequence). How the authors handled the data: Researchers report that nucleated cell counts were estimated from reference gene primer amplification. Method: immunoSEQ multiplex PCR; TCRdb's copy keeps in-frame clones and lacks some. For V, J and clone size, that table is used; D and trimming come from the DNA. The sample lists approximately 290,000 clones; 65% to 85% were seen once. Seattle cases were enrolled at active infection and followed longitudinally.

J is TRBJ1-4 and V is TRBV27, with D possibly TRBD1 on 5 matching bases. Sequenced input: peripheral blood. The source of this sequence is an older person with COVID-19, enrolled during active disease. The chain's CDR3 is CASSYQGATNEKLFF. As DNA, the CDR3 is TGTGCCAGCAGTTATCAGGGCGCAACTAATGAAAAACTGTTTTTT.